A selection of T cell receptor beta chains follows, all from one sample in a study of T cell responses to AZD1222 COVID-19 vaccine. TCRdb's table, derived via immunoSEQ multiplex PCR, lists solely in-frame clones and lacks some. The table lists over 150,000 clones, about 88% of them singletons, with around 3% in the top ten. The sequenced sample was peripheral blood, obtained on day 0 of AZD1222 vaccination. These receptors came from an adult in good health. CDR3s include the opening cysteine and the closing phenylalanine or tryptophan. Fields, in order: clone size, D gene, CDR3 length, V gene, J gene, CDR3 protein, CDR3 DNA. A D gene is named only where the DNA matches it firmly. Only part of the rows carry a size: once, few, many, or a class if the clone is expanded.

few	-	16	TRBV3-1/TRBV3-2	TRBJ1-1	CASSQDLGEVNTEAFF	TGTGCCAGCAGCCAAGATCTGGGGGAAGTGAACACTGAAGCTTTCTTT
-	-	17	TRBV18	TRBJ1-1	CASSPLSSGTLNTEAFF	TGTGCCAGCTCACCCTTATCGTCCGGGACGTTGAACACTGAAGCTTTCTTT
-	-	15	TRBV19	TRBJ1-4	CASTPSGGTNEKLFF	TGTGCCAGTACCCCCTCCGGGGGGACTAATGAAAAACTGTTTTTT
-	-	13	TRBV19	TRBJ1-5	CASKDLSNQPQHF	TGTGCCAGTAAGGACCTTAGCAATCAGCCCCAGCATTTT
-	-	13	TRBV6-5	TRBJ1-5	CASSYAEGQPQHF	TGTGCCAGCAGTTACGCGGAGGGGCAGCCCCAGCATTTT
-	-	15	TRBV4-1	TRBJ1-4	CASSPRHRTNEKLFF	TGCGCCAGCAGCCCCCGGCACCGGACTAATGAAAAACTGTTTTTT
-	TRBD1	16	TRBV7-3	TRBJ2-1	CASSQQGARTGNEQFF	TGTGCCAGCAGCCAACAGGGGGCAAGGACGGGCAATGAGCAGTTCTTC
-	-	14	TRBV6-1	TRBJ1-2	CASSERTAFYGYTF	TGTGCCAGCAGTGAAAGGACAGCGTTCTATGGCTACACCTTC
-	-	14	TRBV7-8	TRBJ2-7	CASSRQGGAYEQYF	TGTGCCAGCAGCCGGCAAGGGGGTGCCTACGAGCAGTACTTC
-	-	15	TRBV7-9	TRBJ2-7	CASSQREGQLYEQYF	TGTGCCAGCAGTCAGAGGGAGGGACAGCTCTACGAGCAGTACTTC
-	-	14	TRBV4-3	TRBJ1-2	CASSQEITDNGYTF	TGCGCCAGCAGCCAAGAGATCACCGATAATGGCTACACCTTC
-	-	13	TRBV6-5	TRBJ2-7	CASRPTDRFEQYF	TGTGCCAGCAGACCCACTGACAGGTTCGAGCAGTACTTC
-	-	18	TRBV18	TRBJ1-5	CASSPYAPGSGGNQPQHF	TGTGCCAGCTCACCATACGCCCCAGGGTCGGGAGGCAATCAGCCCCAGCATTTT
-	TRBD1	15	TRBV5-4	TRBJ1-5	CASSNQGGIGGPQHF	TGTGCCAGCAGCAACCAGGGGGGAATAGGGGGGCCCCAGCATTTT
-	-	12	TRBV7-9	TRBJ2-5	CASSLNTETQYF	TGTGCCAGCAGCCTCAATACGGAGACCCAGTACTTC
-	TRBD1	15	TRBV6-5	TRBJ2-7	CASSPWGDRVGEQYF	TGTGCCAGCAGTCCTTGGGGGGACAGGGTGGGCGAGCAGTACTTC
-	-	15	TRBV10-3	TRBJ1-5	CAIRGGDSLNQPQHF	TGTGCCATCAGAGGAGGGGATTCCCTTAATCAGCCCCAGCATTTT
-	-	15	TRBV7-2	TRBJ2-3	CASSLADSRTDTQYF	TGTGCCAGCAGCTTAGCGGACAGCCGCACAGATACGCAGTATTTT
once	TRBD1	14	TRBV19	TRBJ1-1	CASSDGTGGTEAFF	TGTGCCAGTAGTGACGGGACAGGGGGCACTGAAGCTTTCTTT
medium-sized	-	17	TRBV15	TRBJ1-3	CATSRARHLSRGNTIYF	TGTGCCACCAGCAGAGCTCGACACCTATCTCGGGGAAACACCATATATTTT
-	-	14	TRBV6-1	TRBJ2-4	CASSEFGGINIQYF	TGTGCCAGCAGTGAATTTGGGGGGATAAACATTCAGTACTTC
-	TRBD1	13	TRBV12-3/TRBV12-4	TRBJ1-1	CASRGTGETEAFF	TGTGCCAGCAGAGGGACAGGGGAAACTGAAGCTTTCTTT
-	TRBD2	17	TRBV19	TRBJ2-3	CASSSRGLAGGADTQYF	TGTGCCAGTAGTTCCCGGGGGCTAGCGGGGGGCGCAGATACGCAGTATTTT
-	-	15	TRBV6-5	TRBJ2-7	CASSTLDTGSYEQYF	TGTGCCAGCAGTACACTCGATACAGGCTCCTACGAGCAGTACTTC
-	-	11	TRBV6-5	TRBJ2-3	CASRGTDTQYF	TGTGCCAGCAGGGGGACAGATACGCAGTATTTT
once	-	13	TRBV11-3	TRBJ1-3	CASSRADGNTIYF	TGTGCCAGCAGCCGTGCCGATGGAAACACCATATATTTT
-	TRBD1	14	TRBV5-8	TRBJ1-2	CASSLMQGVYGYTF	TGTGCCAGCAGCCTCATGCAGGGGGTCTATGGCTACACCTTC
-	TRBD1	14	TRBV5-6	TRBJ1-2	CASSSKDRVYGYTF	TGTGCCAGCAGTTCAAAGGACAGGGTGTATGGCTACACCTTC
once	TRBD2	19	TRBV19	TRBJ2-7	CASSISLIGGFRFSYEQYF	TGTGCCAGTAGTATATCCTTAATCGGGGGGTTTAGGTTTTCCTACGAGCAGTACTTC
-	-	15	TRBV5-6	TRBJ2-1	CASSPRGEGNNEQFF	TGTGCCAGCAGCCCCAGGGGGGAAGGGAACAATGAGCAGTTCTTC
few	-	12	TRBV6-2/TRBV6-3	TRBJ1-1	CASSLQGNEAFF	TGTGCCAGCAGTTTACAGGGAAATGAAGCTTTCTTT
-	-	16	TRBV4-3	TRBJ1-4	CASSQDPAGSNEKLFF	TGCGCCAGCAGCCAAGATCCTGCGGGAAGTAATGAAAAACTGTTTTTT
-	TRBD1	16	TRBV5-1	TRBJ2-3	CASSKEGTGPPDTQYF	TGCGCCAGCAGCAAGGAGGGGACAGGGCCCCCAGATACGCAGTATTTT
-	-	13	TRBV6-5	TRBJ1-4	CASRGQINEKLFF	TGTGCCAGCAGAGGACAGATAAATGAAAAACTGTTTTTT
-	-	16	TRBV4-2	TRBJ2-7	CASSQDATRGSYEQYF	TGTGCCAGCAGCCAAGATGCGACTAGGGGGTCCTACGAGCAGTACTTC
-	TRBD2	13	TRBV2	TRBJ2-2	CAGGRDSTGELFF	TGTGCGGGCGGGAGGGATAGTACCGGGGAGCTGTTTTTT
-	TRBD2	15	TRBV7-7	TRBJ2-1	CASSSSGASYNEQFF	TGTGCTAGCAGCTCTAGCGGGGCCTCCTACAATGAGCAGTTCTTC
-	-	12	TRBV29-1	TRBJ2-7	CSIRRAGREQYF	TGCAGCATCCGGAGGGCCGGCCGCGAGCAGTACTTC
-	TRBD1	17	TRBV7-9	TRBJ2-3	CASSLWGQGASTDTQYF	TGTGCCAGCAGCTTATGGGGACAGGGGGCGAGCACAGATACGCAGTATTTT
-	TRBD2	12	TRBV12-3/TRBV12-4	TRBJ2-1	CASQRGNNEQFF	TGTGCCAGCCAGCGGGGAAACAATGAGCAGTTCTTC
-	-	14	TRBV5-5	TRBJ2-5	CASSLAAEGETQYF	TGTGCCAGCAGCTTGGCGGCAGAGGGGGAGACCCAGTACTTC
few	-	13	TRBV6-5	TRBJ2-1	CASSYGYKGEQFF	TGTGCCAGCAGTTACGGCTATAAGGGTGAGCAGTTCTTC
few	TRBD1	13	TRBV5-1	TRBJ2-7	CASAGQADYEQYF	TGCGCCAGCGCGGGACAGGCTGACTACGAGCAGTACTTC
-	TRBD1	14	TRBV25-1	TRBJ1-1	CASSAPHRGTEAFF	TGTGCCAGCAGTGCGCCCCACAGGGGAACTGAAGCTTTCTTT
few	TRBD2	18	TRBV6-6	TRBJ2-7	CASSLPPTSGGISYEQYF	TGTGCCAGCAGTCTACCCCCCACTAGCGGGGGTATTTCCTACGAGCAGTACTTC
-	TRBD2	17	TRBV3-1/TRBV3-2	TRBJ2-2	CASSQDRAGGNTGELFF	TGTGCCAGCAGCCAAGATCGAGCGGGGGGCAACACCGGGGAGCTGTTTTTT
-	-	12	TRBV5-6	TRBJ1-5	CASSLGNQPQHF	TGTGCCAGCAGCTTAGGCAATCAGCCCCAGCATTTT
-	-	15	TRBV13	TRBJ2-6	CASSPTSSGANVLTF	TGTGCCAGCAGCCCAACAAGCTCTGGGGCCAACGTCCTGACTTTC